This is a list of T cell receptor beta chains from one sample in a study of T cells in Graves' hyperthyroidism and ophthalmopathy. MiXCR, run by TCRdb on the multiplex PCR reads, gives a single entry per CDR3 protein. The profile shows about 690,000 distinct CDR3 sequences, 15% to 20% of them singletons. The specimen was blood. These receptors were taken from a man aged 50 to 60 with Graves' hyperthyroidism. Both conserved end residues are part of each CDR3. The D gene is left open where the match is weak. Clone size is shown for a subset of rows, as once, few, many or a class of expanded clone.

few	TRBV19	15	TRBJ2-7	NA	CASSIDNRAGYEQYF	TGTGCCAGTAGTATAGACAACAGGGCGGGGTACGAGCAGTACTTC
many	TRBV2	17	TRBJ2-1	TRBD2	CASRSRRLAGGHDEQFF	TGTGCCAGCAGAAGTCGTAGACTAGCGGGAGGGCACGATGAGCAGTTCTTC
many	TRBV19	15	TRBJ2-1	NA	CASSERAGRASEQFF	TGTGCCAGTAGTGAAAGAGCGGGCCGAGCGAGTGAGCAGTTCTTC
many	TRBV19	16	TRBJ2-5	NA	CASSIDLTGARETQYF	TGTGCCAGTAGTATAGATCTAACGGGTGCACGAGAGACCCAGTACTTC
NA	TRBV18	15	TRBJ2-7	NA	CASSSTKENSYEQYF	TGTGCCAGCTCATCCACAAAGGAAAACTCCTACGAGCAGTACTTC
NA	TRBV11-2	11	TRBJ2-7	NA	CASSGMVEQYF	TGTGCCAGCTCCGGGATGGTCGAGCAGTACTTC
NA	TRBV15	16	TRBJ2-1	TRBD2	CATSRGASGAYNEQFF	TGTGCCACCAGCAGAGGGGCTAGCGGAGCCTACAATGAGCAGTTCTTC
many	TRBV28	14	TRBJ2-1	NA	CASSFRRSRNEQFF	TGTGCCAGCAGTTTTCGCAGGTCCAGGAATGAGCAGTTCTTC
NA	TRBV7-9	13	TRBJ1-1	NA	CASSLGGLLEAFF	TGTGCCAGCAGCTTAGGGGGCCTACTTGAAGCTTTCTTT
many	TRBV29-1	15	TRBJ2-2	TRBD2	CSVEGTSRSTGELFF	TGCAGCGTTGAAGGGACTAGTCGAAGCACCGGGGAGCTGTTTTTT
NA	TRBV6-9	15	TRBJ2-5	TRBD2	CASSSPSGGYITQYF	TGTGCCAGCAGTTCCCCTAGCGGGGGATATATCACCCAGTACTTC
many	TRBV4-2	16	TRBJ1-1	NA	CASSQVVRGKNTEAFF	TGTGCCAGCAGCCAAGTGGTTCGCGGCAAGAACACTGAAGCTTTCTTT
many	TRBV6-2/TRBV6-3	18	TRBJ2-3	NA	CASSYASTPASPTDTQYF	TGTGCCAGCAGTTACGCATCAACACCCGCCAGCCCCACAGATACGCAGTATTTT
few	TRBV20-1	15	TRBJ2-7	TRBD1	CSARDSGTGLYEQYF	TGCAGTGCTAGAGACTCCGGGACAGGGTTGTACGAGCAGTACTTC
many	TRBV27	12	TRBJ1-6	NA	CASSLGGRPLHF	TGTGCCAGCAGTTTAGGAGGTAGACCCCTCCACTTT
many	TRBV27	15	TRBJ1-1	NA	CASSVRGLMNTEAFF	TGTGCCAGCAGTGTAAGGGGCTTGATGAACACTGAAGCTTTCTTT
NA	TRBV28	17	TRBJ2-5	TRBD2	CASNMGTSGRYQETQYF	TGTGCCAGCAACATGGGGACTAGCGGGAGGTACCAAGAGACCCAGTACTTC
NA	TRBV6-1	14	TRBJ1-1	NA	CASSLALTGAEAFF	TGTGCCAGCAGTTTGGCCCTCACCGGTGCTGAAGCTTTCTTT
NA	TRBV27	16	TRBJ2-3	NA	CASRELGGTYTDTQYF	TGTGCCAGCAGGGAATTGGGGGGCACCTACACAGATACGCAGTATTTT
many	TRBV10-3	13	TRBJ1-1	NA	CAIAPGGNTEAFF	TGTGCCATCGCCCCCGGAGGGAACACTGAAGCTTTCTTT
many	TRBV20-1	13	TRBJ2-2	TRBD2	CSAAGTSIGELFF	TGCAGTGCTGCCGGGACTAGCATCGGGGAGCTGTTTTTT
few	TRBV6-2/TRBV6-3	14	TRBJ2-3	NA	CASSYSRQTDTQYF	TGTGCCAGCAGTTACTCGAGACAGACAGATACGCAGTATTTT
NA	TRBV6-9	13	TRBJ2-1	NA	CASSYPSGFEQFF	TGTGCCAGCAGTTACCCATCAGGGTTTGAGCAGTTCTTC
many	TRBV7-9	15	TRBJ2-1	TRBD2	CATPSGSGRHNEQFF	TGTGCCACCCCCAGTGGGAGCGGGAGACACAATGAGCAGTTCTTC
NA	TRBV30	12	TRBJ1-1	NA	CAWSGVLGEAFF	TGTGCCTGGAGTGGTGTTCTAGGCGAAGCTTTCTTT
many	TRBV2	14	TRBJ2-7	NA	CASTPLGDKDEQYF	TGTGCCAGCACCCCACTAGGTGATAAGGACGAGCAGTACTTC
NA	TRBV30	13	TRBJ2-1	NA	CAWSVAAWDEQFF	TGTGCCTGGAGTGTAGCGGCGTGGGATGAGCAGTTCTTC
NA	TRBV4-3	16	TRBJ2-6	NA	CASSQDIGTGANVLTF	TGCGCCAGCAGCCAAGATATCGGTACCGGGGCCAACGTCCTGACTTTC
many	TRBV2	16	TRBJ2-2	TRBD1	CASSDRDRENTGELFF	TGTGCCAGCAGTGACCGGGACAGGGAGAACACCGGGGAGCTGTTTTTT
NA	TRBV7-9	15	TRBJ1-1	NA	CASSPGSGSLTEAFF	TGTGCCAGCAGCCCAGGGTCAGGGAGTCTTACTGAAGCTTTCTTT
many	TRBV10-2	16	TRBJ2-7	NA	CASNTISGRGGYEQYF	TGCGCCAGCAATACTATCTCCGGGAGAGGAGGGTACGAGCAGTACTTC
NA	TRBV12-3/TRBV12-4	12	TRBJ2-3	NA	CASRRGADTQYF	TGTGCCAGCCGCCGGGGTGCCGATACGCAGTATTTT
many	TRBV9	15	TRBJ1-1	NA	CASSVYSGRGTEAFF	TGTGCCAGCAGCGTATACTCAGGGCGGGGAACTGAAGCTTTCTTT
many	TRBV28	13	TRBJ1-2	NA	CASSFKGNYGYTF	TGTGCCAGCAGTTTTAAGGGTAACTATGGCTACACCTTC
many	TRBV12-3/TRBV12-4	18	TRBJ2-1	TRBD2	CASSPWLAGAYSYNEQFF	TGTGCCAGCAGTCCCTGGCTAGCGGGGGCCTACTCCTACAATGAGCAGTTCTTC
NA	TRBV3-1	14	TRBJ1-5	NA	CASSQDSFNQPQHF	TGTGCCAGCAGCCAGGACAGTTTCAATCAGCCCCAGCATTTT
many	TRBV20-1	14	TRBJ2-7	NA	CSARGWERAYEQYF	TGCAGTGCTAGGGGGTGGGAGAGAGCCTACGAGCAGTACTTC
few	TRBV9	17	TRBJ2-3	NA	CASSVAEPGHRTDTQYF	TGTGCCAGCAGCGTAGCAGAACCGGGACACCGCACAGATACGCAGTATTTT
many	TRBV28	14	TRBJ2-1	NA	CASTPEISFDEQFF	TGTGCCAGCACCCCCGAGATTAGCTTCGATGAGCAGTTCTTC
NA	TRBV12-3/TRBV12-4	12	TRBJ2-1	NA	CASSLWGAEQFF	TGTGCCAGCAGTTTATGGGGAGCTGAGCAGTTCTTC
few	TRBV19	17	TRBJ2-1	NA	CASSIRLWSSAGNEQFF	TGTGCCAGTAGTATAAGGTTATGGTCCTCCGCCGGGAATGAGCAGTTCTTC
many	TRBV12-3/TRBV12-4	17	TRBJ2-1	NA	CASRPVTLGALDNEQFF	TGTGCCAGCAGGCCAGTCACTTTGGGGGCCCTGGACAATGAGCAGTTCTTC
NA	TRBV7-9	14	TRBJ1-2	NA	CASSTDGENYGYTF	TGCGCCAGCAGCACGGACGGGGAAAACTATGGCTACACCTTC
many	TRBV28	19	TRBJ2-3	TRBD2	CASRPQFSDLAGVEDTQYF	TGTGCCAGCAGGCCCCAATTCAGTGATCTAGCGGGAGTGGAAGATACGCAGTATTTT
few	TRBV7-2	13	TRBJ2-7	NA	CASNSTGSYEQYF	TGTGCCAGCAACTCGACGGGCTCCTACGAGCAGTACTTC
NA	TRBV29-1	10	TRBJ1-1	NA	CSGGGLEAFF	TGCAGCGGGGGAGGACTGGAAGCTTTCTTT
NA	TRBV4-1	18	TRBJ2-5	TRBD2	CASSLGGLAGWGQETQYF	TGCGCCAGCAGCCTTGGCGGACTAGCGGGATGGGGGCAAGAGACCCAGTACTTC
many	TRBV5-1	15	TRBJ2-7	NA	CASSLVRGSTYEQYF	TGCGCCAGCAGCTTGGTTCGCGGCTCTACCTACGAGCAGTACTTC
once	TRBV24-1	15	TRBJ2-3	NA	CATSDSHTSTDTQYF	TGTGCCACCAGTGATAGTCATACTAGCACAGATACGCAGTATTTT
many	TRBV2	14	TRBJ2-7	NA	CAIHRDRISYEQYF	TGTGCCATCCACCGGGACCGTATCTCCTACGAGCAGTACTTC
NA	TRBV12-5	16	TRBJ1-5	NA	CASGLVLGGIHQPQHF	TGTGCTAGTGGTTTGGTACTAGGCGGAATACATCAGCCCCAGCATTTT
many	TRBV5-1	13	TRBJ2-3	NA	CASSTSGPDTQYF	TGCGCCAGCAGCACAAGCGGGCCAGATACGCAGTATTTT
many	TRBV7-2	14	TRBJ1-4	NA	CASSLWGVGEKLFF	TGTGCCAGCAGCTTATGGGGGGTGGGGGAAAAACTGTTTTTT